This is a list of T cell receptor beta chains from one sample in a study of monozygotic twins with inflammatory bowel disease. Using the 5' RACE reads, TCRdb records one entry per CDR3 protein without DNA. The specimen's table records about 300,000 distinct CDR3 sequences. Sequencing used blood. Receptors originate from a human donor with ulcerative colitis or Crohn's disease, or a healthy co-twin of an affected twin (not recorded which). Both conserved end residues are part of each CDR3. Fields, in order: CDR3 length, V gene, J gene, CDR3 protein.

len: 15
v_gene: TRBV5-6
j_gene: TRBJ2-6
CDR3aa: CASSFRVSGANVLTF

len: 15
v_gene: TRBV7-9
j_gene: TRBJ2-1
CDR3aa: CASSFTLTVYNEQFF

len: 13
v_gene: TRBV20-1
j_gene: TRBJ1-1
CDR3aa: CSLRGQGATEAFF

len: 15
v_gene: TRBV24-1
j_gene: TRBJ2-5
CDR3aa: CATSDMTGNQETQYF

len: 16
v_gene: TRBV5-1
j_gene: TRBJ2-2
CDR3aa: CASSARTVEGTGELFF

len: 14
v_gene: TRBV18
j_gene: TRBJ1-5
CDR3aa: CASSPGGSNQPQHF

len: 18
v_gene: TRBV27
j_gene: TRBJ2-1
CDR3aa: CASSLLAQRTLRDNEQFF

len: 18
v_gene: TRBV10-1
j_gene: TRBJ2-1
CDR3aa: CASSDLGGTAGVRNEHFF

len: 16
v_gene: TRBV6-5
j_gene: TRBJ2-7
CDR3aa: CASSYPGQGSPYEQYF

len: 12
v_gene: TRBV7-6
j_gene: TRBJ2-3
CDR3aa: CASVADTDTQYF

len: 12
v_gene: TRBV29-1
j_gene: TRBJ1-4
CDR3aa: CSVVSLGKKLFF

len: 15
v_gene: TRBV7-9
j_gene: TRBJ2-2
CDR3aa: CASSLGHKDTGELFF

len: 17
v_gene: TRBV18
j_gene: TRBJ1-1
CDR3aa: CASSPPTLGATNTEAFF

len: 15
v_gene: TRBV7-2
j_gene: TRBJ1-6
CDR3aa: CASHMRQGGFSPLHF

len: 17
v_gene: TRBV20-1
j_gene: TRBJ2-5
CDR3aa: CSANEPSRGGRKETQYF

len: 12
v_gene: TRBV20-1
j_gene: TRBJ1-2
CDR3aa: CSARPGNYGYTF

len: 15
v_gene: TRBV12-3/TRBV12-4
j_gene: TRBJ2-7
CDR3aa: CASTAPGDSRYEQYF

len: 13
v_gene: TRBV7-2
j_gene: TRBJ1-1
CDR3aa: CASSLRRDTEAFF

len: 15
v_gene: TRBV7-3
j_gene: TRBJ2-1
CDR3aa: CASSLPGPLNNEQFF

len: 15
v_gene: TRBV24-1
j_gene: TRBJ2-5
CDR3aa: CATSDGASGRETQYF

len: 14
v_gene: TRBV5-6
j_gene: TRBJ2-5
CDR3aa: CASNPRQGLETQYF

len: 15
v_gene: TRBV5-6
j_gene: TRBJ2-2
CDR3aa: CASSWADRGSGELFF

len: 14
v_gene: TRBV7-9
j_gene: TRBJ1-3
CDR3aa: CASIGQAAGNTIYF

len: 14
v_gene: TRBV7-2
j_gene: TRBJ2-5
CDR3aa: CASSSPRVAGTQYF

len: 12
v_gene: TRBV29-1
j_gene: TRBJ1-6
CDR3aa: CSALETGSPLHF

len: 15
v_gene: TRBV24-1
j_gene: TRBJ1-2
CDR3aa: CATSDRRQGNGGYTF

len: 16
v_gene: TRBV4-3
j_gene: TRBJ2-2
CDR3aa: CASSHRDRGGTGELFF

len: 15
v_gene: TRBV5-1
j_gene: TRBJ2-7
CDR3aa: CASSLAGGFAYEQYF